This TCR beta chain was recovered during a study of cytomegalovirus exposure and HLA in healthy donors. Primers: 60 Vbeta forward and 13 Jbeta reverse. The repertoire was sequenced with immunoSEQ multiplex PCR; TCRdb's copy has only in-frame clones and lacks some. The sample contains around 160,000 clones, around three quarters of which appear only once. About this clone: The antigen is undetermined.

Germline lookup yields CDR1 MNHNS and CDR2 SASEGT. The germline V and J ends were trimmed by 0 bases and 2 bases, with 13 bases remaining between them. The CDR3 has 16 amino acids. Study results and limitations: An ancestry cluster, one associated with Asian ancestry, reportedly showed fewer N-insertions than the roughly 700-donor mean in a later analysis. TCR beta chain V- and J-gene trimming was linked, in a later analysis, to a missense variant in DCLRE1C. Researchers catalogued 160 or so TCR beta chains as cytomegalovirus-associated. Roughly uniform depth of sequencing across donors was assumed in presence/absence analyses.

The chain links TRBV6-1 to TRBJ1-1; no definite D call. Sequencing input: PBMCs. This receptor was identified in a woman aged 40 to 50 in good health and CMV-seropositive. This CDR3 is CASSEASRKTNTEAFF. The DNA for the CDR3 is TGTGCCAGCAGTGAAGCATCCAGAAAAACCAACACTGAAGCTTTCTTT.